Presented here are 30 T cell receptor beta chains from one specimen sequenced in a study of blood T cell repertoires in COVID-19. Libraries were prepared by immunoSEQ multiplex PCR; TCRdb keeps only in-frame clonotypes and omits some of them. The sample has about 410,000 clones, about nine tenths seen once. Sample: peripheral blood. The source is a woman in her twenties or thirties with active or convalescent COVID-19.

V and J are TRBV3-1 (or the pseudogene TRBV3-2) and TRBJ1-6; 7 bases match TRBD1. The V segment lost 4 bases and the J segment 13 bases; nucleotides outside the gene matches: 10. Germline V gives CDR1 LGHDT, CDR2 YNNKEL (reference sequence). The CDR3 spans 14 residues. The CDR3 sequence is CASSPDRPSSPLHF. The CDR3 DNA sequence: TGTGCCAGCAGCCCGGACAGGCCCTCGAGTCCCCTCCACTTT.

The chain carries TRBV7-2 and TRBJ1-6, with 8 bases fitting TRBD1. V was clipped by 1 base and J by 6 bases; unmatched bases: 8. The CDR3 sequence is 17 residues long. Germline-derived CDR1 and CDR2 are SGHTA and FQGNSA. The CDR3 sequence is CASSLVAGGSSNSPLHF. CDR3 nucleotide sequence: TGTGCCAGCAGCTTAGTGGCAGGGGGCTCATCTAATTCACCCCTCCACTTT.

The chain recombines TRBV11-3 with TRBJ2-1, with 8 bases lining up with TRBD2. V lost 2 bases to trimming and J lost 9 bases; unmatched junction nucleotides: 12. The CDR3 covers 16 residues. Germline lookup yields CDR1 SGHNT and CDR2 YENEEA. CDR3 amino acids: CASSLSGGTNYGEQFF. As DNA, the CDR3 is TGTGCCAGCAGCTTAAGCGGGGGAACCAACTACGGTGAGCAGTTCTTC.

The rearrangement joins TRBV11-2 to TRBJ2-1, with D unclear. Germline V gene data show CDR1 as SGHAT and CDR2 as FQNNGV. This CDR3 region has 15 residues. V dropped 5 bases and J dropped 4 bases, with 15 bases sitting between them. The CDR3 sequence: CASSPLSMRYNEQFF. DNA for the CDR3: TGTGCCAGCAGCCCTCTAAGTATGCGATACAATGAGCAGTTCTTC.

In the case of this clone: Distinct nucleotide sequences in the sample also encode this CDR3. This chain links TRBV6-5 with TRBJ2-7, with TRBD1 as a possible D gene (6 bases). This CDR3 is 13 amino acids long. Germline CDR1 is MNHEY and CDR2 is SVGAGI. V lost 6 bases and J lost 2, with 11 bases in between. The CDR3 region has the DNA TGTGCCAGCAGCCCCACAGGGCCCTACGAGCAGTACTTC. It yields the protein CASSPTGPYEQYF.

The rearrangement links TRBV2 to TRBJ1-2; D is perhaps TRBD1 (5 bases). V lost 2 bases and J lost 4, with 11 bases in between. This CDR3 has 14 residues. From germline, CDR1 is SNHLY and CDR2 FYNNEI. CDR3 in DNA: TGTGCCAGCAGTGAAAGGGGCTCTATCTATGGCTACACCTTC. This encodes CASSERGSIYGYTF.

The chain carries TRBV15 and TRBJ1-5, with D possibly matching TRBD1 (6 bases). The CDR3 is made up of 17 amino acids. V shed 0 bases and J shed 3 bases, with 15 bases lying between them. The germline V gene has CDR1 LNHNV and CDR2 YYDKDF (reference sequence). CDR3 coding DNA: TGTGCCACCAGCAGAGATTGGACAGACACCCTCAATCAGCCCCAGCATTTT. Translating gives CATSRDWTDTLNQPQHF.

This clone was seen just once. The chain has TRBV24-1 and TRBJ2-2; 12 bases match TRBD1. Germline assignment: CDR1 KGHDR and CDR2 SFDVKD. The V segment lost 3 bases and the J segment 6 bases; nucleotides outside the gene matches: 4. The CDR3 is 16 amino acids. This chain's CDR3 is CATSDPGQGAAGELFF. CDR3 DNA: TGTGCCACCAGTGATCCGGGACAGGGGGCCGCCGGGGAGCTGTTTTTT.

This clone has a handful of counts. V is TRBV30 and J is TRBJ1-1; D remains ambiguous. This CDR3 contains 14 residues. Looked up from germline, CDR1 is GTSNPN and CDR2 is SVGIG (reference sequence). V was cut by 3 bases and J by 3 bases, with 14 bases left in between. For the CDR3, the DNA is TGTGCCTGGAGGGTGGGAGGGATATACACTGAAGCTTTCTTT. It specifies CAWRVGGIYTEAFF.

The chain has TRBV20-1 and TRBJ2-1; D is undetermined. The germline V gene has CDR1 DFQATT and CDR2 SNEGSKA (reference sequence). The CDR3 has 15 residues. V shed 3 bases and J shed 8 bases, with 20 bases lying between them. CDR3 sequence: CSASWSGKQLHEQFF. As DNA, the CDR3 is TGCAGTGCTAGTTGGTCAGGTAAACAGCTACATGAGCAGTTCTTC.

This sequence joins TRBV6-5 and TRBJ1-2, with 9 bases aligning to TRBD1. V shed 2 bases, J shed 7 bases, and the junction held 8 bases outside the gene matches. CDR1 and CDR2 from the germline V gene are MNHEY and SVGAGI. This CDR3 region has 15 residues. The CDR3 DNA reads as TGTGCCAGCAGTTACGGACAGGGGTACGCCGGTGGCTACACCTTC. Translating it yields CASSYGQGYAGGYTF.

This clone was counted only a few times. V and J are TRBV12-5 and TRBJ1-5; the D is unclear. This CDR3 contains 16 residues. V gave up 3 bases and J gave up 2 bases, with 14 bases separating them. CDR1 LGHNT and CDR2 FRNRAP come from the germline V gene. CDR3 residues: CASGFALWRGNQPQHF. CDR3 nucleotide sequence: TGTGCTAGTGGTTTCGCCCTGTGGAGAGGCAATCAGCCCCAGCATTTT.

This clone was picked up one time. The rearrangement uses TRBV7-8 and TRBJ1-5; D gene unclear. V shed 4 bases and J shed 3 bases, with 13 bases lying between them. Germline values: CDR1 SGHVS, CDR2 FQNEAQ. The CDR3 has 15 residues. The CDR3 nucleotides are TGTGCCAGCAGCTCCGCCGGGTCCTCCAATCAGCCCCAGCATTTT. Protein sequence: CASSSAGSSNQPQHF.

The chain is built from TRBV6-5 and TRBJ2-1, with TRBD2 matching over 10 bases. V lost 6 bases, J lost 8 bases, and 7 bases stayed unmatched. CDR3 length: 14 amino acids. From germline, CDR1 is MNHEY and CDR2 SVGAGI. The CDR3, as DNA: TGTGCCAGCAGGCCGGGACTAGCGATTCATGAGCAGTTCTTC. This gives the protein CASRPGLAIHEQFF.

The chain recombines TRBV11-2 with TRBJ2-3; D unclear. The CDR3 length is 16 residues. Deletions cut 5 bases from V and 4 bases from J, with 19 bases between. CDR1 is SGHAT, CDR2 FQNNGV, per germline. The CDR3 bases are TGTGCCAGCAGCAACCGGGTCCTCCGGCCAGCAGATACGCAGTATTTT. Protein sequence: CASSNRVLRPADTQYF.

The gene calls are TRBV28 and TRBJ2-7; D may be TRBD1 (6 bases). The ends were cut back, 7 bases at V and 4 bases at J, with 23 bases in the middle. CDR3 length equals 16 residues. Per the germline V gene, CDR1 is MDHEN and CDR2 is SYDVKM. The CDR3 protein is CASNAPSSGTPYEQYF. The DNA for the CDR3 is TGTGCCAGCAACGCCCCGAGTTCCGGGACACCTTACGAGCAGTACTTC.

This chain links TRBV9 with TRBJ1-2, with TRBD1 matching over 10 bases. V lost 2 bases and J lost 6; bases outside the gene matches: 1. The CDR3 has 13 residues. CDR1 SGDLS and CDR2 YYNGEE come from the germline V gene. CDR3 region: CASSVGTGDGYTF. The CDR3 DNA reads as TGTGCCAGCAGCGTCGGGACAGGGGATGGCTACACCTTC.

This chain links TRBV24-1 with TRBJ2-1; 8 bases are a match to TRBD1. This CDR3 spans 13 amino acids. With 4 bases clipped from V and 11 bases from J, the junction kept 6 bases outside the gene matches. The germline CDR1 and CDR2 sequences are KGHDR and SFDVKD. The CDR3 sequence: CATSDGTGPKQFF. CDR3 coding DNA: TGTGCCACCAGTGACGGGACAGGCCCGAAGCAGTTCTTC.

This clone has a single count. This chain links TRBV11-2 with TRBJ1-4, with D maybe TRBD1 (5 bases). Trimming left V 5 bases short and J 5 bases short, with 18 bases between. The CDR3 contains 16 residues. CDR1 is SGHAT and CDR2 is FQNNGV in the germline V gene. The CDR3 reads CASSTMTANSNEKLFF. CDR3 sequence (DNA): TGTGCCAGCAGCACCATGACAGCGAACTCGAATGAAAAACTGTTTTTT.

V and J are TRBV27 and TRBJ1-5, with TRBD1 as a possible D gene (5 bases). The CDR3 extends over 15 amino acids. Trimming took 0 bases from V and 9 from J, leaving 15 bases between them. CDR1 is MNHEY and CDR2 is SMNVEV in the germline V gene (reference sequence). In DNA, the CDR3 is TGTGCCAGCAGTTTATCGGGGGAGGGTCCGTCGCCCCAGCATTTT. Translation gives CASSLSGEGPSPQHF.

The genes are TRBV29-1 and TRBJ1-2; TRBD1 is a possible D gene (5 bases). This CDR3 has 12 residues. V was clipped by 7 bases and J by 4 bases, with 13 bases between them. Looked up from germline, CDR1 is SQVTM and CDR2 is ANQGSEA. The CDR3 reads CSAERGGYGYTF. CDR3 in DNA: TGCAGCGCCGAAAGGGGCGGCTATGGCTACACCTTC. Drawing the rest from reference TRBV29-1 and TRBJ1-2, the complete variable domain is SAVISQKPSRDICQRGTSLTIQCQVDSQVTMMFWYRQQPGQSLTLIATANQGSEATYESGFVIDKFPISRPNLTFSTLTVSNMSPEDSSIYLCSAERGGYGYTFGSGTRLTVV.

This rearrangement joins TRBV3-1 (or the pseudogene TRBV3-2) to TRBJ1-4, with D possibly TRBD1 on 6 matching bases. V lost 3 bases, J lost 3 bases, and 20 bases lay in between. From germline, CDR1 is LGHDT and CDR2 YNNKEL (reference sequence). This CDR3 is 18 amino acids long. This chain's CDR3 is CASSHSESRGLSNEKLFF. The CDR3 DNA follows: TGTGCCAGCAGCCACTCCGAATCCAGGGGCTTGTCTAATGAAAAACTGTTTTTT.

This clone was observed a handful of times. This chain uses TRBV19 with TRBJ2-3, with 15 nucleotides matching TRBD2. The CDR3 is 21 residues long. With V trimmed by 0 bases and J by 0 bases, 10 bases remained unmatched. CDR1 and CDR2 (germline): LNHDA, SQIVND (reference sequence). The CDR3 spells CASSIEVPGGLAGGSTDTQYF. As DNA, the CDR3 is TGTGCCAGTAGTATAGAGGTCCCAGGGGGACTAGCGGGAGGCAGCACAGATACGCAGTATTTT.

V usage is TRBV7-2 and J usage is TRBJ1-5; 8 nucleotides align to TRBD1. Losses at the gene ends were 6 bases for V and 4 bases for J; bases not matched to a gene: 5. CDR3 length: 14 residues. Germline V gene lookup returns CDR1 SGHTA and CDR2 FQGNSA. The CDR3 spells CASSRDRLNQPQHF. CDR3 nucleotides: TGTGCCAGCAGTCGGGACAGGTTAAATCAGCCCCAGCATTTT.

The rearrangement links TRBV20-1 to TRBJ2-3; TRBD2 agrees at 10 bases. CDR1 is DFQATT, CDR2 SNEGSKA, per germline (reference sequence). This CDR3 is 18 amino acids long. The V segment lost 3 bases and the J segment 0 bases; nucleotides outside the gene matches: 12. The CDR3 protein is CSASAAPGLAFSTDTQYF. The CDR3 coding sequence is TGCAGTGCTAGTGCCGCTCCGGGACTAGCGTTTAGCACAGATACGCAGTATTTT.

The chain uses TRBV6-6 and TRBJ2-1; 11 bases map to TRBD2. The CDR3 covers 16 residues. The trim removed 6 bases at V and 2 bases at J, leaving 6 bases unmatched. CDR1 and CDR2 (germline): MNHNY, SVGAGI (reference sequence). The CDR3 nucleotides are TGTGCCAGCAGCCCCACGACTAGCGGGGCCTACAATGAGCAGTTCTTC. Translation: CASSPTTSGAYNEQFF.

The chain uses TRBV6-5 and TRBJ1-5; 7 bases are a match to TRBD1. V lost 6 bases to trimming and J lost 5 bases; unmatched junction nucleotides: 10. CDR1 is MNHEY and CDR2 is SVGAGI in the germline V gene. There are 15 residues in the CDR3. CDR3 coding DNA: TGTGCCAGCAGATGGGAGACAGGGACCCATCAGCCCCAGCATTTT. It encodes CASRWETGTHQPQHF.

This clone was seen just once. The chain joins TRBV6-5 to TRBJ1-5; 8 positions match TRBD1. The CDR3 consists of 14 residues. The V gene's germline CDR1 is MNHEY and CDR2 SVGAGI. V lost 4 bases to trimming and J lost 6 bases; unmatched junction nucleotides: 5. This CDR3 is CASSFAGGSQPQHF. Written as DNA, the CDR3 is TGTGCCAGCAGTTTCGCAGGGGGCAGTCAGCCCCAGCATTTT.

The J gene is TRBJ1-2, the V gene TRBV6-6; D gene unclear. The CDR3 spans 11 residues. The germline V gene encodes CDR1 MNHNY and CDR2 SVGAGI (reference sequence). Trimming removed 2 bases from V and 7 bases from J, with 5 bases in between. This chain's CDR3 is CASSYELGYTF. DNA of the CDR3: TGTGCCAGCAGTTACGAGCTTGGCTACACCTTC.

V usage is TRBV6-5 and J usage is TRBJ1-2; tentatively, D is TRBD1 (6 bases). The V end was cut by 3 bases, the J end by 6 bases, with 8 bases between. Germline CDR1 and CDR2: MNHEY and SVGAGI. The CDR3 has 12 amino acids. The CDR3 DNA reads as TGTGCCAGCAGTTATCACAGGGATGGCTACACCTTC. Translated, it gives CASSYHRDGYTF.